This T cell receptor beta chain is from a study of blood T cell repertoires in COVID-19. Study in general: Researchers got acute and convalescent COVID-19 samples from the United States, Italy and Spain. The cDNA or gDNA used as material had been derived from T cells, B-cell-depleted T cells, or PBMCs.

In the original processing: Reference gene primers were amplified, and this amplification served to estimate nucleated cell counts. Sequenced by immunoSEQ multiplex PCR; TCRdb stores in-frame clones only, minus some. V and J calls and clone size come straight from that table; D and trimming were deduced from the DNA. Of some 130,000 clones in the sample, more than 70% were seen once. This CDR3 is 16 amino acids long. Per the germline V gene, CDR1 is SGHTA and CDR2 is FQGNSA. V was clipped by 2 bases and J by 6 bases; unmatched bases: 4. This clone was observed a handful of times. This sequence was found in a man over 45 with acute or convalescent COVID-19. Sequences were obtained from peripheral blood. The chain links TRBV7-2 to TRBJ2-2, with TRBD2 identical over 12 bases. Here the CDR3 DNA reads TGTGCCAGCAGCTTACGACTAGCGGGAGTTTCCGGGGAGCTGTTTTTT. Amino acid sequence: CASSLRLAGVSGELFF. Based on the CDR3 plus reference TRBV7-2 and TRBJ2-2, the full variable domain is GAGVSQSPSNKVTEKGKDVELRCDPISGHTALYWYRQSLGQGLEFLIYFQGNSAPDKSGLPSDRFSAERTGGSVSTLTIQRTQQEDSAVYLCASSLRLAGVSGELFFGEGSRLTVL.